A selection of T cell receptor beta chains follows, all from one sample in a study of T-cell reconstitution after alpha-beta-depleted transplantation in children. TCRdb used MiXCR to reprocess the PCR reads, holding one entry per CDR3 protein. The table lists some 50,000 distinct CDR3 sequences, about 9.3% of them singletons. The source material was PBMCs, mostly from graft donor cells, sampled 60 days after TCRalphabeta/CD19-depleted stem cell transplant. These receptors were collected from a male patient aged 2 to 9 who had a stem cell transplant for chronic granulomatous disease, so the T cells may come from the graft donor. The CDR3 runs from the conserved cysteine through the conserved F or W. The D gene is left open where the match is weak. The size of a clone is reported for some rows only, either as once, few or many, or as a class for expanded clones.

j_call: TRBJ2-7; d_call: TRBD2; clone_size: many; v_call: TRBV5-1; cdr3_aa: CASSPSPLAGFPYEQYF; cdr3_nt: TGCGCCAGCAGCCCCTCGCCTCTAGCGGGATTCCCCTACGAGCAGTACTTC
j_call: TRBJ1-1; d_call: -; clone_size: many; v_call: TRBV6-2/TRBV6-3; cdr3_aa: CASSRPRRIMNTEAFF; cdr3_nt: TGTGCCAGCAGTCGCCCCAGACGGATCATGAACACTGAAGCTTTCTTT
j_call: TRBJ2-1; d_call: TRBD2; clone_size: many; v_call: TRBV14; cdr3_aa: CASSARLAYEQFF; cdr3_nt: TGTGCCAGCAGCGCCCGACTAGCCTATGAGCAGTTCTTC
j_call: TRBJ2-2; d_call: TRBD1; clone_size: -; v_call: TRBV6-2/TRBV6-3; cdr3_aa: CASSWTGDTGELFF; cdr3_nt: TGTGCCAGCAGTTGGACAGGGGACACCGGGGAGCTGTTTTTT
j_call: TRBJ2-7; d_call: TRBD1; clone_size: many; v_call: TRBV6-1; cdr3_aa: CASRPGGQGVYEQYF; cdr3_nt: TGTGCCAGCAGGCCCGGAGGACAGGGCGTTTACGAGCAGTACTTC
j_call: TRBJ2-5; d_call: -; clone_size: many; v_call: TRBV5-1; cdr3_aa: CASSLGQETQYF; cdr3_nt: TGCGCCAGCAGCTTGGGGCAAGAGACCCAGTACTTC
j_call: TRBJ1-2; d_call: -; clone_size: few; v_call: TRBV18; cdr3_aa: CASSPMPATTGSYTF; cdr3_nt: TGTGCCAGCTCACCAATGCCAGCCACGACCGGGAGCTACACCTTC
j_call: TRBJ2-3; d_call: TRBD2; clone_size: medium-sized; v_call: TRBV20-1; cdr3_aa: CSARSYRLAGHIIDTDTQYF; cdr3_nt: TGCAGTGCTCGCTCCTATCGGCTAGCGGGCCATATAATCGACACAGATACGCAGTATTTT
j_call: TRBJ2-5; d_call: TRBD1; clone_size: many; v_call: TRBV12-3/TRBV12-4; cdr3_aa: CASSLGGQGILETQYF; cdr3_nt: TGTGCCAGCAGTTTAGGGGGACAGGGGATTTTGGAGACCCAGTACTTC
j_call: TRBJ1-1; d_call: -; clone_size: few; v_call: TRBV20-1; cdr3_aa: CSAPRDTEAFF; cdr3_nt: TGCAGTGCCCCGAGGGACACTGAAGCTTTCTTT
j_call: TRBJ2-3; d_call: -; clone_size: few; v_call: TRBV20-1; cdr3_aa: CCARTDGRGGHTDTQYF; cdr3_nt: TGCTGTGCTAGGACTGACGGGAGAGGGGGGCACACAGATACGCAGTATTTT
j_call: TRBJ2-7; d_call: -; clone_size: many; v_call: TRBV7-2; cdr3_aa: CASSRRQDGSYEQYF; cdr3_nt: TGTGCCAGCAGCCGCAGACAGGATGGCTCCTACGAGCAGTACTTC
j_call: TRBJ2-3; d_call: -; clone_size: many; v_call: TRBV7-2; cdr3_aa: CASSSWGTDTQYF; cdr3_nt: TGTGCCAGCAGCTCTTGGGGAACAGATACGCAGTATTTT
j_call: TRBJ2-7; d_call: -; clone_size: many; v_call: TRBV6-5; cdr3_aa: CASSYSPQGGYEQYF; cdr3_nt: TGTGCCAGCAGTTACTCCCCACAGGGTGGCTACGAGCAGTACTTC
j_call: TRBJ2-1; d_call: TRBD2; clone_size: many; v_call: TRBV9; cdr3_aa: CASSVGPLAGVSYNEQFF; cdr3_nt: TGTGCCAGCAGCGTAGGCCCACTAGCGGGAGTATCCTACAATGAGCAGTTCTTC
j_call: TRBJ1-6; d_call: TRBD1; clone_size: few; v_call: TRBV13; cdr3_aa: CASRKSGQGANSPLHF; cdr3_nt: TGTGCCAGCCGAAAAAGTGGGCAGGGGGCAAATTCACCCCTCCACTTT
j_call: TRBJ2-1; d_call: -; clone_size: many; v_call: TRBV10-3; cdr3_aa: CAIKGDYNEQFF; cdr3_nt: TGTGCCATCAAGGGGGACTACAATGAGCAGTTCTTC
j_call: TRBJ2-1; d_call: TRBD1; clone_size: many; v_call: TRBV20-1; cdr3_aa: CSARDPGQGYNEQFF; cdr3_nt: TGCAGTGCTAGAGATCCGGGACAGGGTTACAATGAGCAGTTCTTC
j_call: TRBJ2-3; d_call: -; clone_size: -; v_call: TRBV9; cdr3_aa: CASTKLHTDTQYF; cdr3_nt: TGTGCCAGCACTAAGCTGCACACAGATACGCAGTATTTT
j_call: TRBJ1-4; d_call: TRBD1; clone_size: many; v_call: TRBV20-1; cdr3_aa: CSASVGTGNEKLFF; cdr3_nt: TGCAGTGCTAGTGTTGGGACAGGGAATGAAAAACTGTTTTTT
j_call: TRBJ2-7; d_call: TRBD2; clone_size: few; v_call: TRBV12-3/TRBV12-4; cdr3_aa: CASRKTGGLAGPSYEQYF; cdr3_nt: TGTGCCAGCAGAAAAACAGGGGGACTAGCGGGGCCTTCCTACGAGCAGTACTTC
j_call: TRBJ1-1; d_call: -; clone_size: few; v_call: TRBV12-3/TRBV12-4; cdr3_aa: CASSLFGAGSTEAFF; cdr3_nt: -
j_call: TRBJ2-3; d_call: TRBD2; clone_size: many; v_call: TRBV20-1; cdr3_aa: CSAGTGTSGSQYTQYF; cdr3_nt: TGCAGTGCTGGAACCGGGACTAGCGGGAGCCAATATACGCAGTATTTT
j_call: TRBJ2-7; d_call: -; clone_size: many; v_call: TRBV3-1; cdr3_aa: CASSQRVSYEQYF; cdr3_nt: TGTGCCAGCAGCCAGAGGGTAAGCTACGAGCAGTACTTC
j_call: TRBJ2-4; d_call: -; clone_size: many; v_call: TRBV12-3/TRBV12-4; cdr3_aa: CASSFRLAKNIQYF; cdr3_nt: TGTGCCAGCAGTTTCCGACTAGCCAAAAACATTCAGTACTTC
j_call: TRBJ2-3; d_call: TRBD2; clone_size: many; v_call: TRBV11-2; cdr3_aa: CASGRVLTDTQYF; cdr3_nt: TGTGCCAGCGGGAGGGTTTTAACAGATACGCAGTATTTT
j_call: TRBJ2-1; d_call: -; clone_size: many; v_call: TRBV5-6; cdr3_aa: CASSFRFRGNNEQFF; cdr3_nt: TGTGCCAGCAGCTTCAGATTTCGGGGAAACAATGAGCAGTTCTTC
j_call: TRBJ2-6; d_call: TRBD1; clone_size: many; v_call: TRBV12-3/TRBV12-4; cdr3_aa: CASSKGQGASGANVLTF; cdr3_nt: TGTGCCAGCAGTAAGGGACAGGGGGCATCTGGGGCCAACGTCCTGACTTTC
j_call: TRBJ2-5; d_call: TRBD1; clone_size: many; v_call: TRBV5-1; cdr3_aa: CASSWNRGRIQETQYF; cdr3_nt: TGCGCCAGCAGCTGGAACAGGGGGCGTATCCAAGAGACCCAGTACTTC
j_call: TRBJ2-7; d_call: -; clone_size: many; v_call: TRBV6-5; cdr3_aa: CASSYSSGAAYEQYF; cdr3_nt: TGTGCCAGCAGTTACTCGTCTGGGGCCGCCTACGAGCAGTACTTC
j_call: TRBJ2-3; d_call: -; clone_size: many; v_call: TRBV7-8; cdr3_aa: CASSLVPGQRPGTQYF; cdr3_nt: TGTGCCAGCAGCTTAGTCCCGGGCCAACGGCCCGGTACGCAGTATTTT
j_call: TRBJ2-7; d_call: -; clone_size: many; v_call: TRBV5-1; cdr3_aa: CASTGGGDEQYF; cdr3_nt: TGCGCCAGCACTGGGGGGGGCGACGAGCAGTACTTC
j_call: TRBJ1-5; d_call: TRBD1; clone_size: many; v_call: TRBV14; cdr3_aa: CASSPRTPGQGARGNQPQHF; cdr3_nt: TGTGCCAGCAGCCCTCGTACCCCGGGACAGGGGGCGCGGGGCAATCAGCCCCAGCATTTT
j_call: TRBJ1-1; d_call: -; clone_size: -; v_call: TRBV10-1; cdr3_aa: CASQASGSGLNTEAFF; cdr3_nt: TGCGCCAGCCAAGCCTCAGGGTCCGGGCTGAACACTGAAGCTTTCTTT
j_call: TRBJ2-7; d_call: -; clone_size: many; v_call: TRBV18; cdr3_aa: CASSPSRGGHEQYF; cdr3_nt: TGTGCCAGCTCACCGTCCAGGGGTGGACACGAGCAGTACTTC
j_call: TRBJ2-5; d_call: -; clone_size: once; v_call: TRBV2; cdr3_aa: CASSPFKETQYF; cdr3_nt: TGTGCCAGCAGCCCCTTTAAGGAGACCCAGTACTTC